This TCR beta chain was sequenced in a study of T cells in Graves' hyperthyroidism and ophthalmopathy. V gave up 4 bases and J gave up 11 bases; unmatched junction bases: 13. Germline CDR1 reads SGHVS; CDR2 reads FQNEAQ. This CDR3 contains 15 residues. Amplified TCR beta CDR3 regions came from RNA transcripts. Primed by the HTBI set, a first-round RT-PCR was run on the TCR CDR3. TCRdb reprocessed the multiplex PCR reads with MiXCR, giving one entry per CDR3 protein. The repertoire holds 700,000 to 950,000 distinct CDR3 sequences, with around a third as singletons. From less than 13 ml of fresh peripheral blood, PBMCs were isolated. This clonotype was counted at least ten times. Antigen unknown. Whole-study findings and limits: A model built on 13 V-J features separated ophthalmopathy from stable hyperthyroidism. Ophthalmopathy got predicted by the model a median about 6.7 months before its onset.

This chain uses TRBV7-8 with TRBJ2-5; 10 bases line up with TRBD2. The receptor was isolated from a woman aged 35 to 49 with Graves' hyperthyroidism. Material: blood. The CDR3: CASSSEVWASGSQYF. The CDR3 nucleotides are TGTGCCAGCAGCTCAGAGGTTTGGGCTAGCGGGAGTCAGTACTTC.